A selection of T cell receptor beta chains follows, all from one sample in a study of shared clonotypes between healthy human individuals. Profiled with immunoSEQ multiplex PCR; TCRdb holds only in-frame clones, not every one. Among approximately 1.5 million clones listed, nearly 99% were seen once. Sample: naive CD4+ T cells sorted from blood. The receptors stem from a man aged 25 to 45 in good health. CDR3s include the opening cysteine and the closing phenylalanine or tryptophan. The D gene is left open where the match is weak. A row's size may be missing; if present it is once, few, many or a size class.

-	TRBJ1-1	TRBD1	TRBV7-9	CASSTGESEAFF	TGTGCCAGCAGCACAGGGGAGTCTGAAGCTTTCTTT
-	TRBJ2-4	TRBD2	TRBV19	CAVMSFGRKQNIQYF	TGTGCAGTTATGTCCTTCGGGAGGAAGCAAAACATTCAGTACTTC
-	TRBJ2-1	-	TRBV7-3	CASSFLPSGVGNEQFF	TGTGCCAGCAGCTTTCTCCCTTCTGGCGTAGGTAATGAGCAGTTCTTC
-	TRBJ2-7	-	TRBV6-6	CASSSFYEQYF	TGTGCCAGCAGTTCGTTCTACGAGCAGTACTTC
-	TRBJ2-1	TRBD1	TRBV5-1	CASSLGPDRSSEQFF	TGCGCCAGCAGCTTGGGGCCGGACAGGTCAAGTGAGCAGTTCTTC
-	TRBJ1-1	-	TRBV6-6	CATPKAENTEAFF	TGTGCCACTCCAAAGGCGGAGAACACTGAAGCTTTCTTT
-	TRBJ1-5	-	TRBV5-4	CASSFWGTNQPQHF	TGTGCCAGCAGCTTCTGGGGAACCAATCAGCCCCAGCATTTT
once	TRBJ2-2	-	TRBV2	CASKNTKGNTGELFF	TGTGCCAGCAAAAACACGAAGGGGAACACCGGGGAGCTGTTTTTT
-	TRBJ2-1	TRBD1	TRBV20-1	CSAGQGNEQFF	TGCAGTGCTGGACAGGGAAATGAGCAGTTCTTC
-	TRBJ1-2	-	TRBV30	CAWSDTGGYTF	TGTGCCTGGAGCGACACCGGCGGCTACACCTTC
-	TRBJ2-1	-	TRBV5-4	CASSGGVNEQFF	TGTGCCAGCAGCGGAGGGGTCAATGAGCAGTTCTTC
-	TRBJ1-1	-	TRBV18	CASSPAAGGGRMNTEAFF	TGTGCCAGCTCACCAGCGGCGGGGGGCGGAAGGATGAACACTGAAGCTTTCTTT
-	TRBJ2-7	-	TRBV25-1	CASRGIYEQYF	TGTGCCAGCAGGGGGATCTACGAGCAGTACTTC
-	TRBJ1-2	-	TRBV6-1	CASSVRLGQSNYGYTF	TGTGCCAGCAGTGTCAGATTAGGACAGTCTAACTATGGCTACACCTTC
-	TRBJ2-1	-	TRBV28	CASSPFYNEQFF	TGTGCCAGCAGCCCCTTCTACAATGAGCAGTTCTTC
-	TRBJ2-3	-	TRBV5-5	CAWRRAASTDTQYF	TGTGCCTGGAGGCGAGCGGCGAGCACAGATACGCAGTATTTT
-	TRBJ1-5	-	TRBV6-6	CASSRGDNQPQHF	TGTGCCAGCAGTAGGGGGGACAATCAGCCCCAGCATTTT
-	TRBJ2-7	TRBD1	TRBV29-1	CSVEGTGGSEQYF	TGCAGCGTTGAAGGGACAGGGGGGAGCGAGCAGTACTTC
-	TRBJ1-1	-	TRBV18	CASSPATGTTEAFF	TGTGCCAGCTCACCGGCGACGGGAACCACTGAAGCTTTCTTT
-	TRBJ2-1	-	TRBV7-5	CVRSTASLPGLAGRCHDNEQFF	TGTGTCAGAAGTACCGCCTCACTTCCGGGACTAGCGGGAAGATGCCACGACAATGAGCAGTTCTTC
-	TRBJ2-7	TRBD1	TRBV5-6	CASSLVVGQGVYEQYF	TGTGCCAGCAGCTTGGTCGTGGGACAGGGGGTGTACGAGCAGTACTTC
-	TRBJ2-3	TRBD1	TRBV18	CASSPLGTGSTDTQYF	TGTGCCAGCTCACCACTCGGGACAGGGAGTACAGATACGCAGTATTTT
-	TRBJ2-7	TRBD1	TRBV28	CASSFRDRAYEQYF	TGTGCCAGCAGTTTCCGGGACAGGGCCTACGAGCAGTACTTC
-	TRBJ2-5	TRBD1	TRBV5-6	CASSLGGTEETQYF	TGTGCCAGCAGCTTGGGGGGGACAGAAGAGACCCAGTACTTC
once	TRBJ2-3	TRBD2	TRBV9	CASSVATSGRAADTQYF	TGTGCCAGCAGCGTAGCTACAAGCGGGAGGGCGGCAGATACGCAGTATTTT
-	TRBJ2-1	TRBD2	TRBV4-1	CASSQEIPWGGSIHEQFF	TGCGCCAGCAGCCAAGAAATCCCCTGGGGCGGGAGTATTCATGAGCAGTTCTTC
-	TRBJ2-3	-	TRBV5-1	CASSLGSPAGTDTQYF	TGCGCCAGCAGCTTGGGATCCCCGGCGGGAACAGATACGCAGTATTTT
-	TRBJ2-1	-	TRBV7-9	CASTPRAYNEQFF	TGTGCCAGCACCCCGAGGGCTTACAATGAGCAGTTCTTC
-	TRBJ1-2	-	TRBV18	CASSPLDRAGTGPYNYGYTF	TGTGCCAGCTCACCTCTAGACAGAGCGGGGACTGGTCCATATAACTATGGCTACACCTTC
-	TRBJ2-2	-	TRBV28	CASSTGELFF	TGTGCCAGCAGTACCGGGGAGCTGTTTTTT
-	TRBJ2-2	-	TRBV9	CASSVVSGSLYEAGELFF	TGTGCCAGCAGCGTAGTTTCAGGTTCGTTGTATGAGGCCGGGGAGCTGTTTTTT
-	TRBJ1-5	-	TRBV28	CASGDQPQHF	TGTGCCAGCGGGGATCAGCCCCAGCATTTT
-	TRBJ2-7	TRBD1	TRBV7-8	CASSLYWTGPYEQYF	TGTGCCAGCAGCTTATATTGGACAGGTCCCTACGAGCAGTACTTC
-	TRBJ1-5	-	TRBV18	CASSRGGGEPQHF	TGTGCCAGCTCACGCGGGGGCGGCGAACCCCAGCATTTT
-	TRBJ2-6	-	TRBV2	CASKEGEIPFSGANVLTF	TGTGCCAGCAAGGAGGGTGAGATCCCATTCTCTGGGGCCAACGTCCTGACTTTC
once	TRBJ2-2	TRBD1	TRBV5-6	CASSFYRDRGDTGELFF	TGTGCCAGCAGCTTCTACCGGGACAGGGGAGACACCGGGGAGCTGTTTTTT
-	TRBJ2-4	-	TRBV28	CASSRVLAKNIQYF	TGTGCCAGCTCTAGGGTTTTGGCCAAAAACATTCAGTACTTC
-	TRBJ2-6	-	TRBV19	CASSAWTGLAVSSGANVLTF	TGTGCCAGTAGTGCTTGGACAGGGCTAGCGGTTAGCTCTGGGGCCAACGTCCTGACTTTC
-	TRBJ2-2	-	TRBV5-8	CASSRDSWRPGELFF	TGTGCCAGCAGCCGGGACTCCTGGCGGCCCGGGGAGCTGTTTTTT
-	TRBJ2-3	-	TRBV5-1	CASSLVVAERTDTQYF	TGCGCCAGCAGCTTGGTGGTAGCGGAACGCACAGATACGCAGTATTTT
-	TRBJ2-1	-	TRBV19	CASSINRAPRNEQFF	TGTGCCAGTAGTATAAACCGGGCTCCTCGCAATGAGCAGTTCTTC
-	TRBJ2-2	-	TRBV28	CASSSRNTGELFF	TGTGCCAGCAGTTCGAGGAACACCGGGGAGCTGTTTTTT
-	TRBJ2-5	-	TRBV7-9	CASLKGETQYF	TGTGCCAGCCTGAAGGGAGAGACCCAGTACTTC
-	TRBJ1-2	-	TRBV9	CASSVGNYGYTF	TGTGCCAGCAGCGTAGGGAACTATGGCTACACCTTC
-	TRBJ1-1	-	TRBV11-2	CASSLGPWTEAFF	TGTGCCAGCAGCCTAGGCCCCTGGACTGAAGCTTTCTTT
-	TRBJ1-2	-	TRBV7-7	CASNFGGYTF	TGTGCTAGCAACTTTGGTGGCTACACCTTC
-	TRBJ2-5	TRBD1	TRBV30	CAWMNRGRRFGETQYF	TGTGCCTGGATGAACAGGGGGCGCCGATTCGGGGAGACCCAGTACTTC
-	TRBJ1-1	-	TRBV6-5	CASSSPPGEAFF	TGTGCCAGCAGTTCCCCCCCGGGGGAAGCTTTCTTT
-	TRBJ2-2	-	TRBV10-2	CASSVVGAGELFF	TGCGCCAGCAGTGTTGTGGGGGCCGGGGAGCTGTTTTTT
-	TRBJ1-2	-	TRBV21-1	CAIPLRDRGTVNYGYTF	TGTGCCATCCCGCTCCGGGACAGGGGAACCGTAAACTATGGCTACACCTTC
-	TRBJ1-2	TRBD1	TRBV19	CASSSSGQGEDGYTF	TGTGCCAGTAGCTCATCGGGACAGGGAGAGGATGGCTACACCTTC